Described below is a single T cell receptor beta chain sequence and its context. The record originates from a study of Ad26.COV2.S vaccination and SARS-CoV-2 variants. Generated by immunoSEQ multiplex PCR, the TCRdb table keeps only in-frame clones and is missing some. This table has 400,000 to 450,000 clones, approximately 92% appearing once. Described treatment: 19 received Ad26.COV2.S at low or high dose, single or two shots; 5 received placebo; per-sample allocation not given. All samples were drawn on day 63, counting from the first vaccine or placebo injection. Germline CDR1 is MNHGY and CDR2 is SAAAGT. The ends were cut back, 6 bases at V and 1 base at J, with 25 bases in the middle. The CDR3 is 18 amino acids.

The receptor was isolated from a person aged 18-60 years who received the Ad26.COV2.S COVID-19 vaccine or a placebo. The chain combines TRBV6-8 with TRBJ2-7, with D possibly matching TRBD2 (6 bases). The sequencing here drew on peripheral blood, taken in a trial of Ad26.COV2.S vaccine versus placebo. CDR3: CASSYRNKCGVLSYEQYF. DNA of the CDR3: TGTGCCAGCAGCTACCGGAATAAATGCGGGGTACTTTCCTACGAGCAGTACTTC.